The 9 T cell receptor beta chains presented below share a single source sample, sequenced in a study of beta chain features in type 1 diabetes. cDNA synthesis used the whole RNA isolate, giving expressed TCRB sequences. Clones were read by immunoSEQ multiplex PCR, and TCRdb kept only the in-frame ones, dropping some. The data hold some 220,000 clones, with roughly a tenth observed a single time. The source material was central memory CD4+ T cells from blood. These receptors were taken from a man aged 18 to 30 in good health.

The sample holds a few counts of this clone. The chain has TRBV29-1 and TRBJ2-7; 8 bases map to TRBD1. The length of the CDR3 is 11 residues. V lost 7 bases, J lost 4 bases, and 3 bases stayed unmatched. Germline V gene data show CDR1 as SQVTM and CDR2 as ANQGSEA. The CDR3 DNA reads as TGCAGCGCCGGACAGGGATACGAGCAGTACTTC. Its protein product is CSAGQGYEQYF.

In this sample, this clone turned up a few times. The CDR3 sequence is CASSFLRGDEQFF. The CDR3 DNA reads as TGTGCCAGCAGCTTCCTCCGGGGGGATGAGCAGTTCTTC. The rearrangement links TRBV7-2 to TRBJ2-1; 7 nucleotides line up with TRBD2. V gave up 3 bases and J gave up 8 bases; unmatched junction bases: 4. Germline V lookup: CDR1 SGHTA, CDR2 FQGNSA. The CDR3 is 13 residues long.

V gene TRBV15 combines with J gene TRBJ2-3; D gene ambiguous. Trimming took off 0 bases at V and 4 bases at J, with 17 bases between the two ends. The CDR3 is made up of 17 amino acids. The germline V gene has CDR1 LNHNV and CDR2 YYDKDF (reference sequence). The CDR3 loop is CATSRDIMAGGADTQYF. Here the CDR3 DNA reads TGTGCCACCAGCAGAGATATCATGGCAGGCGGCGCAGATACGCAGTATTTT.

CDR3 nucleotides: TGTGCCAGCTCACTGCTGGGGATCTATGGCTACACCTTC. Protein product: CASSLLGIYGYTF. The chain links TRBV18 to TRBJ1-2; D gene uncertain. This CDR3 has 13 residues. The germline V and J ends were trimmed by 4 bases and 4 bases, with 10 bases remaining between them. The germline V gene has CDR1 KGHSH and CDR2 LQKENI. The whole variable domain, filled in from reference TRBV18 and TRBJ1-2, reads NAGVMQNPRHLVRRRGQEARLRCSPMKGHSHVYWYRQLPEEGLKFMVYLQKENIIDESGMPKERFSAEFPKEGPSILRIQQVVRGDSAAYFCASSLLGIYGYTFGSGTRLTVV.

The chain uses TRBV7-2 and TRBJ2-5, with 8 bases identical to TRBD2. After removal of 5 bases from V and 2 bases from J, the junction contained 4 bases not matched to a gene. This CDR3 has 14 residues. CDR1 and CDR2 (germline): SGHTA, FQGNSA. CDR3 sequence (DNA): TGTGCCAGCAGCAGATCTAGCGGGCAAGAGACCCAGTACTTC. It specifies CASSRSSGQETQYF. The full variable domain, in which reference TRBV7-2 and TRBJ2-5 provide the parts outside the CDR3, is GAGVSQSPSNKVTEKGKDVELRCDPISGHTALYWYRQSLGQGLEFLIYFQGNSAPDKSGLPSDRFSAERTGGSVSTLTIQRTQQEDSAVYLCASSRSSGQETQYFGPGTRLLVL.

This clone was seen only a few times. This chain uses TRBV7-9 with TRBJ2-7, with TRBD1 matching over 9 bases. The CDR3 totals 16 residues. The germline V gene has CDR1 SEHNR and CDR2 FQNEAQ (reference sequence). The junction had 4 bases not matched to a gene; V was cut back by 0 bases and J by 1 base. The DNA for the CDR3 is TGTGCCAGCAGCTTAGCGCTTGGGACAGGGTCCTACGAGCAGTACTTC. Its protein is CASSLALGTGSYEQYF.

As DNA, the CDR3 is TGTGCCAGCAGCCCGCGACTAGCGGGAGGGCAGGAGCAGTTCTTC. This encodes CASSPRLAGGQEQFF. The V gene is TRBV6-5, the J gene TRBJ2-1; 14 nucleotides align to TRBD2. The trim removed 6 bases at V and 10 bases at J, leaving 8 bases unmatched. From germline, CDR1 is MNHEY and CDR2 SVGAGI. CDR3 length: 15 residues.

The genes are TRBV5-4 and TRBJ2-5; D is unclear. V lost 2 bases, J lost 5 bases, and 13 bases lay in between. This CDR3 has 14 amino acids. Germline V gene sequence: CDR1 SGHNT, CDR2 YYREEE (reference sequence). CDR3: CASSFWAARETQYF. CDR3 bases: TGTGCCAGCAGCTTTTGGGCAGCGAGGGAGACCCAGTACTTC.

The chain couples TRBV29-1 to TRBJ2-5; D ambiguous. Germline V gives CDR1 SQVTM, CDR2 ANQGSEA. There are 13 residues in the CDR3. Trimming took off 3 bases at V and 5 bases at J, with 13 bases between the two ends. The CDR3 protein is CSVDPPGRETQYF. CDR3 in DNA: TGCAGCGTTGATCCCCCAGGCCGGGAGACCCAGTACTTC.